This passage covers 23 T cell receptor beta chains from one sample sequenced in a study of blood T cell repertoires in COVID-19. Clones were sequenced by immunoSEQ multiplex PCR, and TCRdb holds only the in-frame ones, with some missing. The sample includes 90,000 or so clones, roughly nine tenths seen only once; the top ten take less than 6.5%. Sequencing used peripheral blood. The origin of the receptors is a woman aged 80 or over with active COVID-19.

As to this clone: An end of the junction does not agree with germline; a read error may underlie this. The chain combines TRBV7-7 with TRBJ2-1; 10 nucleotides match TRBD2. Germline assignment: CDR1 SSHAT and CDR2 FNYEAQ (reference sequence). The CDR3 totals 15 residues. CDR3 in amino acids: CASSLGLAGVNEQFF. In nucleotides, the CDR3 is TGTGCTAGCAGCTTAGGGCTAGCGGGAGTTAATGAGCAGTTCTTC.

This chain joins TRBV30 and TRBJ2-3, with D perhaps TRBD1 (6 bases). Trimming took off 6 bases at V and 1 base at J, with 14 bases between the two ends. CDR1 is GTSNPN, CDR2 SVGIG, per germline (reference sequence). The CDR3 contains 14 residues. CDR3 loop: CACPGKGGTDTQYF. The CDR3, as DNA: TGTGCCTGCCCTGGAAAGGGGGGCACAGATACGCAGTATTTT.

V is TRBV15 and J is TRBJ2-1; possibly TRBD2 for D (5 bases). Trimming took off 1 base at V and 10 bases at J, with 14 bases between the two ends. The CDR3 has 14 residues. Germline CDR1 reads LNHNV; CDR2 reads YYDKDF (reference sequence). The DNA for the CDR3 is TGTGCCACCAGCAGAGCTACGCTCCCGGGAGAGCAGTTCTTC. Its protein product is CATSRATLPGEQFF.

To note about this clone: One junction end does not reproduce the germline sequence, and a read error may be involved. The chain combines TRBV7-2 with TRBJ2-1, with 9 bases lining up with TRBD2. The CDR3 extends over 13 amino acids. In germline, CDR1 is SGHTA, CDR2 FQGNSA. As DNA, the CDR3 is TGTGTCAGCAGCTTTTCGCGGGAGGGATCGAAGTTCTTC. Its translation: CVSSFSREGSKFF.

The chain is built from TRBV9 and TRBJ2-7; 10 bases agree with TRBD1. Germline assignment: CDR1 SGDLS and CDR2 YYNGEE. The J segment lost 2 bases and the V segment lost 4 bases, leaving 9 bases of the junction unmatched. This CDR3 has 16 residues. CDR3 region: CASSPRLGQGAYEQYF. The CDR3 DNA is TGTGCCAGCAGCCCAAGACTAGGACAGGGGGCCTACGAGCAGTACTTC.

The V gene is TRBV5-1, the J gene TRBJ2-1, with TRBD2 identical over 8 bases. Germline-derived CDR1 and CDR2 are SGHRS and YFSETQ. Germline trimming cut 7 bases from V and 7 bases from J; bases unmatched to any gene: 16. The CDR3 sequence is 16 residues long. This CDR3 reads CASAGSGRGGRNEQFF. CDR3 DNA: TGCGCCAGCGCGGGGAGCGGGAGAGGGGGTCGGAATGAGCAGTTCTTC.

The V call is TRBV30, the J call TRBJ2-4; TRBD1 aligns across 7 bases. Germline V lookup: CDR1 GTSNPN, CDR2 SVGIG (reference sequence). CDR3 size: 13 residues. V lost 5 bases and J lost 4; bases outside the gene matches: 5. DNA of the CDR3: TGTGCCTGGGGGGGACAGAGAAAAAACATTCAGTACTTC. This codes for CAWGGQRKNIQYF.

V is TRBV6-2 or TRBV6-3 and J is TRBJ2-5, with a possible D match to TRBD2 (7 bases). With 6 bases removed from V and 5 bases from J, the gap between germline ends came to 25 bases. This CDR3 region has 17 residues. Germline CDR1 and CDR2: MNHEY and SVGEGT. In DNA, the CDR3 is TGTGCCAGCAGACCTACGAATCCTAGCGGAGGGGGGGAGACCCAGTACTTC. It is translated as CASRPTNPSGGGETQYF.

The chain couples TRBV28 to TRBJ1-5; TRBD1 aligns across 10 bases. CDR1 and CDR2 (germline): MDHEN, SYDVKM. CDR3 size: 13 residues. The J segment lost 6 bases and the V segment lost 6 bases, leaving 2 bases of the junction unmatched. DNA of the CDR3: TGTGCCAGCAGCCGGGACAGGGGTCAGCCCCAGCATTTT. This encodes CASSRDRGQPQHF.

This clone was seen just once. V and J are TRBV7-2 and TRBJ2-1, with D perhaps TRBD1 (6 bases). The CDR3 is made up of 15 amino acids. Germline assignment: CDR1 SGHTA and CDR2 FQGNSA. V was clipped by 1 base and J by 9 bases, with 16 bases between them. The CDR3 protein is CASSLGGGGALEQFF. Here the CDR3 DNA reads TGTGCCAGCAGCTTAGGAGGGGGTGGGGCCCTTGAGCAGTTCTTC.

The rearrangement uses TRBV7-3 and TRBJ2-7, with D possibly matching TRBD2 (6 bases). Germline V gene sequence: CDR1 SGHTA, CDR2 FQGTGA. V gave up 1 base and J gave up 3 bases, with 13 bases separating them. The CDR3 extends over 15 amino acids. This CDR3 reads CASSLMSGGVYEQYF. CDR3 sequence (DNA): TGTGCCAGCAGCTTAATGTCCGGCGGGGTCTACGAGCAGTACTTC.

This chain joins TRBV9 and TRBJ2-3; D is perhaps TRBD2 (6 bases). The V end lost 4 bases, the J end lost 4 bases, and 16 bases lay between the germline ends. Germline assignment: CDR1 SGDLS and CDR2 YYNGEE. CDR3 size: 15 residues. DNA for the CDR3: TGTGCCAGCAGCCAAACGGGAGCGGGTCCAGATACGCAGTATTTT. Its protein is CASSQTGAGPDTQYF.

The gene calls are TRBV7-2 and TRBJ2-1, with 11 bases lining up with TRBD2. The ends lost 5 bases at V and 3 bases at J; junction bases unmatched: 6. The germline V gene has CDR1 SGHTA and CDR2 FQGNSA. The CDR3 contains 16 residues. The CDR3 sequence: CASSPTGTSGYNEQFF. CDR3 DNA: TGTGCCAGCAGCCCGACCGGGACTAGCGGCTACAATGAGCAGTTCTTC.

This sequence joins TRBV7-9 and TRBJ2-1; TRBD2 is a possible D gene (5 bases). The CDR3 is made up of 15 amino acids. V was cut by 4 bases and J by 10 bases, with 20 bases left in between. Germline assignment: CDR1 SEHNR and CDR2 FQNEAQ (reference sequence). CDR3 sequence reads: CASSSSLGRKVEQFF. For the CDR3, the DNA is TGTGCCAGCAGCTCCTCACTAGGGCGTAAAGTCGAGCAGTTCTTC.

The J gene is TRBJ2-7, the V gene TRBV7-2, with D possibly TRBD1 on 5 matching bases. Trimming took 1 base from V and 2 from J, leaving 12 bases between them. The CDR3 spans 15 residues. Germline V gives CDR1 SGHTA, CDR2 FQGNSA. This chain's CDR3 is CASSLETDNTYEQYF. CDR3 nucleotide sequence: TGTGCCAGCAGCTTAGAGACAGACAATACCTACGAGCAGTACTTC.

The table lists this clone with a count of one. The rearrangement uses TRBV7-2 and TRBJ2-1; 9 bases line up with TRBD1. Looked up from germline, CDR1 is SGHTA and CDR2 is FQGNSA. V shed 3 bases, J shed 2 bases, and the junction held 2 bases outside the gene matches. This CDR3 has 15 amino acids. CDR3 in amino acids: CASSFGQGPYNEQFF. For the CDR3, the DNA is TGTGCCAGCAGCTTCGGACAGGGGCCCTACAATGAGCAGTTCTTC.

This clone was observed a few times. CDR3 in DNA: TGCGCCAGCAGCCGGGGGCTAAGACCTCTCAACGTCGTACAACGATCACCCCTCCACTTT. Encoded protein: CASSRGLRPLNVVQRSPLHF. The chain is built from TRBV4-3 and TRBJ1-6, with D possibly TRBD1 on 6 matching bases. The V end lost 4 bases, the J end lost 10 bases, and 32 bases lay between the germline ends. CDR1 LGHNA and CDR2 YSLEER come from the germline V gene. The CDR3 runs to 20 residues.

The V and J genes are TRBV14 and TRBJ1-1; unclear D gene. The CDR3 runs to 15 residues. Germline-derived CDR1 and CDR2 are SGHDN and FVKESK. Trimming removed 0 bases at V and 6 bases at J, with 14 bases between. The CDR3 spells CASSQEPGRQSEAFF. In DNA form, the CDR3 reads TGTGCCAGCAGCCAAGAACCCGGCAGGCAGTCTGAAGCTTTCTTT.

The chain couples TRBV28 to TRBJ1-4; D not resolved. The length of the CDR3 is 13 residues. Germline V gives CDR1 MDHEN, CDR2 SYDVKM. V was pared by 4 bases and J by 10 bases, with 13 bases between. The DNA for the CDR3 is TGTGCCAGCAGTTCTTATCAAGCTGGAAAACTGTTTTTT. Protein sequence: CASSSYQAGKLFF.

The chain employs TRBV11-2 and TRBJ2-1; 8 nucleotides match TRBD2. V trimming: 4 bases; J trimming: 7 bases; junction bases outside the gene matches: 12. Germline V CDR1 and CDR2: SGHAT, FQNNGV. The CDR3 sequence is 16 residues long. The CDR3 spells CASSSKVAGGGNEQFF. In DNA, the CDR3 is TGTGCCAGCAGCTCAAAGGTGGCGGGAGGAGGGAATGAGCAGTTCTTC. The full variable domain, its missing parts supplied by reference TRBV11-2 and TRBJ2-1, is EAGVAQSPRYKIIEKRQSVAFWCNPISGHATLYWYQQILGQGPKLLIQFQNNGVVDDSQLPKDRFSAERLKGVDSTLKIQPAKLEDSAVYLCASSSKVAGGGNEQFFGPGTRLTVL.

This sequence joins TRBV11-2 and TRBJ2-7; no clear D gene. There are 13 residues in the CDR3. Between the trimmed V and J ends, which lost 3 bases and 5 bases, there was a span of 11 bases. The germline gives CDR1 SGHAT, CDR2 FQNNGV. The CDR3 reads CASSFGGLDEQYF. CDR3 DNA: TGTGCCAGCAGCTTTGGCGGATTGGACGAGCAGTACTTC.

A few counts support this clone. The genes are TRBV3-1 (or the pseudogene TRBV3-2) and TRBJ2-7; D is undetermined. Between the trimmed V and J ends, which lost 2 bases and 3 bases, there was a span of 5 bases. This CDR3 comprises 12 residues. CDR1 LGHDT and CDR2 YNNKEL come from the germline V gene (reference sequence). CDR3 amino acids: CASSQTGYEQYF. CDR3 bases: TGTGCCAGCAGCCAAACGGGCTACGAGCAGTACTTC.

This clone was observed a few times. Here the CDR3 DNA reads TGTGCCAGCAGTGACATGGACACGACAATTGTATCCCTCCACTTT. This sequence encodes CASSDMDTTIVSLHF. The V call is TRBV25-1, the J call TRBJ1-6; D might be TRBD1 (5 bases). CDR3 size: 15 residues. Between the trimmed V and J ends, which lost 3 bases and 14 bases, there was a span of 20 bases. The germline V gene has CDR1 MGHDK and CDR2 SYGVNS.